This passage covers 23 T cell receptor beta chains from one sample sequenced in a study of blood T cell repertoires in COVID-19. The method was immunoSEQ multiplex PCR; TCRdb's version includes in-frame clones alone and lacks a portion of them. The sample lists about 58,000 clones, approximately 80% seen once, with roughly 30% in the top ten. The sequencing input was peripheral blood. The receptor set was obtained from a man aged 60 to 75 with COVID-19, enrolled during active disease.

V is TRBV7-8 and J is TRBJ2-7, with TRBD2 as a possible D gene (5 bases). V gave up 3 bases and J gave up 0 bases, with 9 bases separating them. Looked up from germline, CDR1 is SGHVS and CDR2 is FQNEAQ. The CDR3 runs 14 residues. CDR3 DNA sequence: TGTGCCAGCAGCTTTGTGGGGAGCTCCTACGAGCAGTACTTC. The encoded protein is CASSFVGSSYEQYF. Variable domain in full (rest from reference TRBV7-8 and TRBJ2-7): GAGVSQSPRYKVAKRGQDVALRCDPISGHVSLFWYQQALGQGPEFLTYFQNEAQLDKSGLPSDRFFAERPEGSVSTLKIQRTQQEDSAVYLCASSFVGSSYEQYFGPGTRLTVT.

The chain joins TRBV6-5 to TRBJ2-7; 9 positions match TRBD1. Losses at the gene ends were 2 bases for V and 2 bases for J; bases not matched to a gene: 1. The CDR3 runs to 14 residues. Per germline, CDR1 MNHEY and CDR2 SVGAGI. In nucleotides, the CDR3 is TGTGCCAGCAGTTACAGACAGGGGGCCTACGAGCAGTACTTC. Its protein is CASSYRQGAYEQYF.

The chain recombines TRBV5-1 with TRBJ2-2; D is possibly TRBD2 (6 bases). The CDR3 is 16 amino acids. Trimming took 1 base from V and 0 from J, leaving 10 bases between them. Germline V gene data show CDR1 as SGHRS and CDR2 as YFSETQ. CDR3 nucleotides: TGCGCCAGCAGCTTGCTCGGGGGATCGAACACCGGGGAGCTGTTTTTT. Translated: CASSLLGGSNTGELFF.

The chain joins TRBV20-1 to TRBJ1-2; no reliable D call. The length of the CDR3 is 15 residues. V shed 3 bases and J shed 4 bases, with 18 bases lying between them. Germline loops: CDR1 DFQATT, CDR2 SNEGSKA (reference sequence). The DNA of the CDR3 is TGCAGTGCTAGTGGGGTAGCCAGTCCCCTCTATGGCTACACCTTC. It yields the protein CSASGVASPLYGYTF.

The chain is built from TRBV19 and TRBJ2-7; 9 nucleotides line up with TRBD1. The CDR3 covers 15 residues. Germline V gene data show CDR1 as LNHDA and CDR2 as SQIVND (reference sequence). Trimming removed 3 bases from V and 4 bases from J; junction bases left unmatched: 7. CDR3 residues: CASSIAGTGFYEQYF. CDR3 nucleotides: TGTGCCAGTAGTATCGCCGGGACAGGGTTTTACGAGCAGTACTTC.

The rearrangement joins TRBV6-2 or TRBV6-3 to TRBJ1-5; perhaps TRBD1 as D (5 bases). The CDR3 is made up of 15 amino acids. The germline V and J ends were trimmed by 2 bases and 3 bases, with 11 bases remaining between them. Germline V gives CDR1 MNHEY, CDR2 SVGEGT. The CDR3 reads CASSYSGGSNQPQHF. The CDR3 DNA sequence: TGTGCCAGCAGTTACAGTGGGGGGTCCAATCAGCCCCAGCATTTT.

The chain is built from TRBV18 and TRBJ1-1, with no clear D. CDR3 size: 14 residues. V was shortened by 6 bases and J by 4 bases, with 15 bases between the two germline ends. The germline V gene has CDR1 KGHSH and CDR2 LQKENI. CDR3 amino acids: CASSVRESSTEAFF. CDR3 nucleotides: TGTGCCAGCTCCGTCCGGGAGAGTAGCACTGAAGCTTTCTTT.

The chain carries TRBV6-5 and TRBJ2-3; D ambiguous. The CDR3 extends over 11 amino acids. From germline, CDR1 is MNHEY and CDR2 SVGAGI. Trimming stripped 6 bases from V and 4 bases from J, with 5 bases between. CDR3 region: CASRRADTQYF. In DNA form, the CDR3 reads TGTGCCAGCAGGCGAGCAGATACGCAGTATTTT.

The CDR3 loop is CAWSPSDSSGELFF. DNA of the CDR3: TGTGCCTGGAGTCCTTCGGACAGTTCCGGGGAGCTGTTTTTT. This chain uses TRBV30 with TRBJ2-2, with D tentatively TRBD1 (6 bases). This CDR3 is built from 14 residues. V lost 2 bases, J lost 6 bases, and 13 bases lay in between. CDR1 and CDR2 (germline): GTSNPN, SVGIG (reference sequence).

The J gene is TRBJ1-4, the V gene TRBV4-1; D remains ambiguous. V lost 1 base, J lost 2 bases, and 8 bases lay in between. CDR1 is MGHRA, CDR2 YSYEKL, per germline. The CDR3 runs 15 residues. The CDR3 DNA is TGCGCCAGCAGCCAAGCCGGGGAGACTAATGAAAAACTGTTTTTT. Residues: CASSQAGETNEKLFF.

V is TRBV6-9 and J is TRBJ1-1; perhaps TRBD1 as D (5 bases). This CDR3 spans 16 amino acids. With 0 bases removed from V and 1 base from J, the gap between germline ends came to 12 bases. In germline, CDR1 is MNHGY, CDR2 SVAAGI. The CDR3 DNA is TGTGCCAGCAGTTATTCGATCGACAGAAAGAACACTGAAGCTTTCTTT. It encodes CASSYSIDRKNTEAFF.

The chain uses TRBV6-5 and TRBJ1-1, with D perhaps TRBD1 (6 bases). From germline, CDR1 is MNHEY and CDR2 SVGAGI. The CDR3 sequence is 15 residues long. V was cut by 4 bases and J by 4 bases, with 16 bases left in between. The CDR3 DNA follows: TGTGCCAGCAGTTCTCGCAGGGGTCGGAGCACTGAAGCTTTCTTT. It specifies CASSSRRGRSTEAFF.

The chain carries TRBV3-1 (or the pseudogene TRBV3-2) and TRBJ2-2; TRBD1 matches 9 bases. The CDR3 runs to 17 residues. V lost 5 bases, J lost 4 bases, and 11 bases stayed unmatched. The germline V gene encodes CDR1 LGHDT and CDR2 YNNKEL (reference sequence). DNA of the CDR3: TGTGCCAGCAGCAAGCCCGGGACAGGGAGTCGCACCGGGGAGCTGTTTTTT. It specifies CASSKPGTGSRTGELFF.

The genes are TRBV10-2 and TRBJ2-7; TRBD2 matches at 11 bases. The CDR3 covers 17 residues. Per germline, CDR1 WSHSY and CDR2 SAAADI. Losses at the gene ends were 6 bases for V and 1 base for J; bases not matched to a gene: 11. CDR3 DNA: TGCGCCAGCAGACACCAGACCACTAGCGGGAGTTCCTACGAGCAGTACTTC. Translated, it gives CASRHQTTSGSSYEQYF.

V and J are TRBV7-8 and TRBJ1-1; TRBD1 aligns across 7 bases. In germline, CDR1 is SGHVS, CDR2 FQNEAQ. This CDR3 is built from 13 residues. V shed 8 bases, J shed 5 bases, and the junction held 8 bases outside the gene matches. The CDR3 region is CASAQGVRTEAFF. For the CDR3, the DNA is TGTGCCAGCGCCCAGGGGGTGAGGACTGAAGCTTTCTTT. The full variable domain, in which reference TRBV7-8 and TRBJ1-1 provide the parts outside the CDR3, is GAGVSQSPRYKVAKRGQDVALRCDPISGHVSLFWYQQALGQGPEFLTYFQNEAQLDKSGLPSDRFFAERPEGSVSTLKIQRTQQEDSAVYLCASAQGVRTEAFFGQGTRLTVV.

The CDR3 here is CASSQVVGGTSYEQYF. The CDR3 DNA reads TGTGCCAGCAGCCAAGTCGTCGGGGGGACCTCCTACGAGCAGTACTTC. The chain recombines TRBV3-1 (or the pseudogene TRBV3-2) with TRBJ2-7; 7 nucleotides match TRBD2. Germline V gives CDR1 LGHDT, CDR2 YNNKEL (reference sequence). Trimming took 1 base from V and 0 from J; bases not matched to a gene: 6. This CDR3 has 16 residues.

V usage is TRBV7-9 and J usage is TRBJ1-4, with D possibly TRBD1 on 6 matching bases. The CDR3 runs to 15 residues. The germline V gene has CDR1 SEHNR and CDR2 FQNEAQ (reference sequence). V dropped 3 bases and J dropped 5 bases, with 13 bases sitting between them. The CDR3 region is CASSFDGQINEKLFF. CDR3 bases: TGTGCCAGCAGCTTTGACGGACAGATCAATGAAAAACTGTTTTTT.

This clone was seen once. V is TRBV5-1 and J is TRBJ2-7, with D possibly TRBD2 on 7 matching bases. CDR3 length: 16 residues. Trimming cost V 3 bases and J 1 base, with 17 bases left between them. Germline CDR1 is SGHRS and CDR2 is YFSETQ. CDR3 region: CASSWVLGGQSYEQYF. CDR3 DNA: TGCGCCAGCAGCTGGGTCCTGGGGGGGCAATCCTACGAGCAGTACTTC.

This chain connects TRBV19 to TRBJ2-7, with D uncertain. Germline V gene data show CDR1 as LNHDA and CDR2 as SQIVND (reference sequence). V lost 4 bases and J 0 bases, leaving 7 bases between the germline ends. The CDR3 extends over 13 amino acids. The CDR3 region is CASSTLGSYEQYF. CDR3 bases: TGTGCCAGTAGTACCCTCGGCTCCTACGAGCAGTACTTC.

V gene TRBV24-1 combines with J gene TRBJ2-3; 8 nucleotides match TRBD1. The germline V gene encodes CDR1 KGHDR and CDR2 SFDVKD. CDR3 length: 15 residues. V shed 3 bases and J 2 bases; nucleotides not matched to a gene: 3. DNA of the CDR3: TGTGCCACCAGTGATGCAGGGGGCCCCACAGATACGCAGTATTTT. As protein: CATSDAGGPTDTQYF.

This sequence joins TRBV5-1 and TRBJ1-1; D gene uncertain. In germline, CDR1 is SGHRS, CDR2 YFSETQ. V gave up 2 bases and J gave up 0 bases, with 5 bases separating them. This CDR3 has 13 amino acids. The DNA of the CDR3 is TGCGCCAGCAGCTTCATTCTGAACACTGAAGCTTTCTTT. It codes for CASSFILNTEAFF.

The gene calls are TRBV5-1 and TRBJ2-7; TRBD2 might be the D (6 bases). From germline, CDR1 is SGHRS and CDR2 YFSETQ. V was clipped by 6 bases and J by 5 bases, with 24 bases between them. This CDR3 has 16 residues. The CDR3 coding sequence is TGCGCCAGCAACTTTTTCGGGGGAGTGGGGCTCGACGAGCAGTACTTC. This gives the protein CASNFFGGVGLDEQYF.

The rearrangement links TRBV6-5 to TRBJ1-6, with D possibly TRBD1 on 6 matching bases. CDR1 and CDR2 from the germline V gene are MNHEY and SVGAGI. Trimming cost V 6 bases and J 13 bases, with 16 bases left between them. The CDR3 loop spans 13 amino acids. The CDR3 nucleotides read TGTGCCAGCAGACCCGACAGGACGGGCCCCCTCCACTTT. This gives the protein CASRPDRTGPLHF.